One and the same sample provided the 24 T cell receptor beta chains below, sequenced in a study of blood T cell repertoires in COVID-19. The method was immunoSEQ multiplex PCR; TCRdb's version includes in-frame clones alone and lacks a portion of them. The data show 150,000 to 200,000 clones, approximately 84% seen once. The material sequenced was peripheral blood. The receptor set was obtained from a human donor in a cohort sampled during active COVID-19.

The V gene is TRBV7-9, the J gene TRBJ1-1; the D is unclear. The CDR3 has 12 amino acids. V was trimmed by 5 bases and J by 7 bases, leaving 11 bases between them. The germline CDR1 and CDR2 sequences are SEHNR and FQNEAQ (reference sequence). The CDR3 reads CASSATLVEAFF. CDR3 in DNA: TGTGCCAGCAGCGCGACCCTAGTTGAAGCTTTCTTT.

V usage is TRBV9 and J usage is TRBJ2-2, with TRBD2 matching 8 bases. There are 13 residues in the CDR3. V lost 0 bases to trimming and J lost 11 bases; unmatched junction nucleotides: 3. The germline CDR1 and CDR2 sequences are SGDLS and YYNGEE. The CDR3 reads CASSVGGLAELFF. The CDR3 bases are TGTGCCAGCAGCGTAGGAGGACTAGCTGAGCTGTTTTTT.

This sequence joins TRBV20-1 and TRBJ1-1; D may be TRBD1 (5 bases). V lost 3 bases, J lost 1 base, and 9 bases lay in between. Germline-derived CDR1 and CDR2 are DFQATT and SNEGSKA (reference sequence). The CDR3 totals 13 residues. The CDR3 nucleotides are TGCAGTGCTAGTCGGGACTCGAACACTGAAGCTTTCTTT. Translated: CSASRDSNTEAFF.

Details on this clone: The junction and the germline gene differ at one end; a read error may be behind it. V gene TRBV29-1 combines with J gene TRBJ1-5; perhaps TRBD1 as D (5 bases). CDR3 size: 13 residues. CDR1 is SQVTM and CDR2 is ANQGSEA in the germline V gene. This chain's CDR3 is CSVEGERGQPQHF. CDR3 in DNA: TGCAGCGTAGAAGGGGAAAGGGGTCAGCCCCAGCATTTT.

The V call is TRBV5-6, the J call TRBJ2-1, with D unresolved. The CDR3 is 13 residues long. Germline CDR1 SGHDT, CDR2 YYEEEE. V was clipped by 4 bases and J by 4 bases, with 9 bases between them. CDR3 coding DNA: TGTGCCAGCAGCGTTACAAGTTACAATGAGCAGTTCTTC. Residues: CASSVTSYNEQFF.

The chain links TRBV4-1 to TRBJ1-1, with 9 nucleotides matching TRBD1. The V gene's germline CDR1 is MGHRA and CDR2 YSYEKL. V lost 2 bases to trimming and J lost 0 bases; unmatched junction nucleotides: 4. This CDR3 region has 16 residues. The DNA of the CDR3 is TGCGCCAGCAGCCAACCTACAGGGGGCCTGAACACTGAAGCTTTCTTT. Encoded protein: CASSQPTGGLNTEAFF.

The chain is built from TRBV2 and TRBJ1-2; tentative D call: TRBD1 (6 bases). Germline V gene sequence: CDR1 SNHLY, CDR2 FYNNEI. CDR3 size: 15 residues. V shed 7 bases and J shed 8 bases, with 23 bases lying between them. CDR3 region: CASTGGGPGKGGYTF. In DNA form, the CDR3 reads TGTGCCAGCACTGGGGGGGGCCCCGGTAAGGGAGGCTACACCTTC.

The genes are TRBV2 and TRBJ1-1, with D possibly being TRBD1 (6 bases). The CDR3 totals 13 residues. V lost 4 bases to trimming and J lost 7 bases, with 13 bases between them. The V gene's germline CDR1 is SNHLY and CDR2 FYNNEI. CDR3 in DNA: TGTGCCAGCAGTGCAGGGGCCGACTTTGAAGCTTTCTTT. This encodes CASSAGADFEAFF.

The chain links TRBV6-1 to TRBJ2-1; 9 bases agree with TRBD2. With 3 bases clipped from V and 3 bases from J, the junction kept 3 bases outside the gene matches. This CDR3 has 15 residues. From germline, CDR1 is MNHNS and CDR2 SASEGT. DNA of the CDR3: TGTGCCAGCAGTGATAAAGCGGGGGGCTACAATGAGCAGTTCTTC. Amino acids: CASSDKAGGYNEQFF.

The V gene is TRBV6-5, the J gene TRBJ1-2; D is unresolved. This CDR3 comprises 15 residues. Trimming removed 5 bases from V and 4 bases from J, with 17 bases in between. Germline V gene data show CDR1 as MNHEY and CDR2 as SVGAGI. DNA for the CDR3: TGTGCCAGCAGTCAGGAGAGGGTTACGTTCTATGGCTACACCTTC. Its translation: CASSQERVTFYGYTF.

The rearrangement uses TRBV19 and TRBJ2-7; weak D call: TRBD1 (7 bases). The CDR3 contains 14 residues. The V and J ends lost 3 bases and 0 bases respectively, with 9 bases between them. Per the germline V gene, CDR1 is LNHDA and CDR2 is SQIVND (reference sequence). The CDR3 coding sequence is TGTGCCAGTAGTATCCAGGGGGGCTCCTACGAGCAGTACTTC. Protein: CASSIQGGSYEQYF.

The rearrangement joins TRBV9 to TRBJ2-1; 9 bases are shared with TRBD2. This CDR3 has 14 amino acids. Germline V gives CDR1 SGDLS, CDR2 YYNGEE. The J segment lost 5 bases and the V segment lost 5 bases, leaving 5 bases of the junction unmatched. In nucleotides, the CDR3 is TGTGCCAGCAGGGCGACTAGCGGCGACAATGAGCAGTTCTTC. It codes for CASRATSGDNEQFF.

This sequence joins TRBV5-6 and TRBJ1-4, with D perhaps matching TRBD1 (6 bases). The V end was cut by 4 bases, the J end by 5 bases, with 12 bases between. The germline V gene encodes CDR1 SGHDT and CDR2 YYEEEE. The CDR3 covers 14 residues. The CDR3 loop is CASSPGQLNEKLFF. As DNA, the CDR3 is TGTGCCAGCAGCCCTGGACAGCTGAATGAAAAACTGTTTTTT.

The genes are TRBV7-9 and TRBJ1-2; D is uncertain. CDR3 length: 15 amino acids. From germline, CDR1 is SEHNR and CDR2 FQNEAQ (reference sequence). Trimming cost V 3 bases and J 5 bases, with 16 bases left between them. In nucleotides, the CDR3 is TGTGCCAGCAGCTTTACGGCCGTGGCGGGGTATGGCTACACCTTC. This translates into CASSFTAVAGYGYTF.

V gene TRBV28 combines with J gene TRBJ1-1; TRBD1 is a possible D gene (5 bases). This CDR3 has 15 residues. Germline-derived CDR1 and CDR2 are MDHEN and SYDVKM. V shed 3 bases and J shed 6 bases, with 17 bases lying between them. This CDR3 reads CASSFVRRGPAEAFF. CDR3 bases: TGTGCCAGCAGTTTTGTTCGGAGGGGTCCCGCTGAAGCTTTCTTT.

CDR3 nucleotide sequence: TGCAGCGTTGAAAAGGGGACAGGGGGCTTAGGTGGAAACACCATATATTTT. Translation: CSVEKGTGGLGGNTIYF. The chain combines TRBV29-1 with TRBJ1-3; TRBD1 matches 12 bases. CDR1 SQVTM and CDR2 ANQGSEA come from the germline V gene. Trimming took 2 bases from V and 3 from J; bases not matched to a gene: 8. The CDR3 loop spans 17 amino acids. Variable domain in full (rest from reference TRBV29-1 and TRBJ1-3): SAVISQKPSRDICQRGTSLTIQCQVDSQVTMMFWYRQQPGQSLTLIATANQGSEATYESGFVIDKFPISRPNLTFSTLTVSNMSPEDSSIYLCSVEKGTGGLGGNTIYFGEGSWLTVV.

The CDR3: CASSEIRTGHTEAFF. DNA of the CDR3: TGTGCCAGCAGTGAAATTAGGACAGGTCACACTGAAGCTTTCTTT. This chain links TRBV6-1 with TRBJ1-1; 7 positions match TRBD1. This CDR3 is built from 15 residues. J gave up 3 bases and V 2 bases, and 6 bases lay outside the gene matches. CDR1 and CDR2 (germline): MNHNS, SASEGT.

The chain is built from TRBV5-1 and TRBJ2-4, with TRBD2 matching 7 bases. J was trimmed by 6 bases and V by 4 bases; bases with no gene match: 4. This CDR3 is 13 amino acids long. Germline-derived CDR1 and CDR2 are SGHRS and YFSETQ. The CDR3 sequence: CASSRDYSNIQYF. CDR3 nucleotide sequence: TGCGCCAGCAGCCGGGACTATTCAAACATTCAGTACTTC.

J is TRBJ1-2 and V is TRBV5-6, with D possibly TRBD1 on 6 matching bases. Looked up from germline, CDR1 is SGHDT and CDR2 is YYEEEE. The CDR3 length is 14 residues. V was trimmed by 4 bases and J by 2 bases, leaving 12 bases between them. The chain's CDR3 is CASSIGQSNYGYTF. As DNA, the CDR3 is TGTGCCAGCAGCATCGGACAGTCGAACTATGGCTACACCTTC. Combining the CDR3 with reference TRBV5-6 and TRBJ1-2 gives the whole variable domain DAGVTQSPTHLIKTRGQQVTLRCSPKSGHDTVSWYQQALGQGPQFIFQYYEEEERQRGNFPDRFSGHQFPNYSSELNVNALLLGDSALYLCASSIGQSNYGYTFGSGTRLTVV.

This chain uses TRBV13 with TRBJ2-2, with TRBD2 identical over 13 bases. This CDR3 contains 18 residues. Germline V gene sequence: CDR1 PRHDT, CDR2 FYEKMQ (reference sequence). After removal of 5 bases from V and 4 bases from J, the junction contained 10 bases not matched to a gene. As DNA, the CDR3 is TGTGCCAGCAGCAAACTAGCGGGGGGGCCGGTTGGCACCGGGGAGCTGTTTTTT. It is translated as CASSKLAGGPVGTGELFF.

The chain carries TRBV24-1 and TRBJ2-7, with D tentatively TRBD1 (6 bases). V was trimmed by 7 bases and J by 7 bases, leaving 13 bases between them. The CDR3 length is 12 residues. Germline CDR1 and CDR2: KGHDR and SFDVKD. Written as DNA, the CDR3 is TGTGCCACCAGGCAGGGGTCCGGGGAGCAGTACTTC. Amino acid sequence: CATRQGSGEQYF.

The V call is TRBV7-9, the J call TRBJ2-2, with 8 bases fitting TRBD1. Germline CDR1 and CDR2: SEHNR and FQNEAQ (reference sequence). The CDR3 length is 16 residues. V was clipped by 3 bases and J by 6 bases; unmatched bases: 9. The chain's CDR3 is CASSLGQVGWAGELFF. DNA of the CDR3: TGTGCCAGCAGCTTGGGACAGGTTGGATGGGCCGGGGAGCTGTTTTTT. Variable domain in full (rest from reference TRBV7-9 and TRBJ2-2): DTGVSQNPRHKITKRGQNVTFRCDPISEHNRLYWYRQTLGQGPEFLTYFQNEAQLEKSRLLSDRFSAERPKGSFSTLEIQRTEQGDSAMYLCASSLGQVGWAGELFFGEGSRLTVL.

This clone was observed a few times. The chain carries TRBV19 and TRBJ2-7, with D unclear. Germline lookup yields CDR1 LNHDA and CDR2 SQIVND (reference sequence). The CDR3 has 11 amino acids. V lost 10 bases and J lost 2, with 9 bases in between. This CDR3 is CATSSAYEQYF. The DNA for the CDR3 is TGTGCCACCTCCTCGGCCTACGAGCAGTACTTC. Drawing the rest from reference TRBV19 and TRBJ2-7, the complete variable domain is DGGITQSPKYLFRKEGQNVTLSCEQNLNHDAMYWYRQDPGQGLRLIYYSQIVNDFQKGDIAEGYSVSREKKESFPLTVTSAQKNPTAFYLCATSSAYEQYFGPGTRLTVT.

CDR3 amino acids: CASSLGTLSEAFF. The CDR3 bases are TGTGCCAGCAGCTTGGGGACACTCTCTGAAGCTTTCTTT. This chain connects TRBV5-6 to TRBJ1-1, with a possible D match to TRBD1 (5 bases). The V gene's germline CDR1 is SGHDT and CDR2 YYEEEE. This CDR3 has 13 amino acids. Trimming stripped 0 bases from V and 6 bases from J, with 9 bases between. The full variable domain, rest sourced from reference TRBV5-6 and TRBJ1-1, is DAGVTQSPTHLIKTRGQQVTLRCSPKSGHDTVSWYQQALGQGPQFIFQYYEEEERQRGNFPDRFSGHQFPNYSSELNVNALLLGDSALYLCASSLGTLSEAFFGQGTRLTVV.